Each of the 9 T cell receptor beta chains below was sequenced from the same sample in a study of shared clonotypes between healthy human individuals (dated by TCRdb to the early 2020s). The receptor library was made with the immunoSEQ multiplex PCR assay. Entries here come from immuneACCESS through TCRdb and include only in-frame sequences with V and J called. Some clones fail to appear in such tables; in the studies checked, an unresolved V gene covers under half of the shortfall, and the cause of the remainder is unknown. The sample data list hundreds of thousands of clones, and almost 97% of these were observed just once. 0.06% of the sample rests with the top ten. The sequencing sample was made of naive CD4+ T cells sorted from blood. Taken with the paper, the label for cell subset or site translates to: CD45RA+ positively selected. The receptors come from a woman between 25 and 40 years old in good health.

The chain carries TRBV7-8 and TRBJ1-1; D unclear. V lost 7 bases, J lost 4 bases, and 13 bases lay in between. Germline V gene lookup returns CDR1 SGHVS and CDR2 FQNEAQ. The CDR3 sequence is 13 residues long. The CDR3 spells CASTSVSITEAFF. The DNA of the CDR3 is TGTGCCAGCACCTCAGTTTCGATCACTGAAGCTTTCTTT.

This clone was detected only once. V gene TRBV2 combines with J gene TRBJ1-1, with D perhaps TRBD1 (5 bases). Looked up from germline, CDR1 is SNHLY and CDR2 is FYNNEI. There are 15 residues in the CDR3. The ends were cut back, 3 bases at V and 1 base at J, with 12 bases in the middle. The CDR3: CASSERGGTNTEAFF. The CDR3 bases are TGTGCCAGCAGTGAGAGGGGCGGAACGAACACTGAAGCTTTCTTT.

V and J are TRBV30 and TRBJ2-5, with D maybe TRBD1 (6 bases). The CDR3 covers 13 residues. The V end lost 0 bases, the J end lost 5 bases, and 10 bases lay between the germline ends. Germline CDR1 GTSNPN, CDR2 SVGIG (reference sequence). CDR3 in amino acids: CAWSVGGSETQYF. The CDR3 nucleotides read TGTGCCTGGAGTGTAGGGGGTAGTGAGACCCAGTACTTC. Complete variable domain (other parts from reference TRBV30 and TRBJ2-5): SQTIHQWPATLVQPVGSPLSLECTVEGTSNPNLYWYRQAAGRGLQLLFYSVGIGQISSEVPQNLSASRPQDRQFILSSKKLLLSDSGFYLCAWSVGGSETQYFGPGTRLLVL.

The chain carries TRBV28 and TRBJ2-6; D is perhaps TRBD2 (6 bases). Germline V lookup: CDR1 MDHEN, CDR2 SYDVKM. Trimming left V 2 bases short and J 2 bases short, with 7 bases between. The CDR3 has 15 residues. CDR3 amino acids: CASSLRGAGANVLTF. CDR3 coding DNA: TGTGCCAGCAGTTTACGCGGGGCTGGGGCCAACGTCCTGACTTTC.

CDR3 sequence reads: CASSAGTTVQYF. In nucleotides, the CDR3 is TGCGCCAGCAGCGCCGGGACTACTGTGCAGTACTTC. The chain couples TRBV10-1 to TRBJ2-7, with 7 bases fitting TRBD2. The V segment lost 6 bases and the J segment 9 bases; nucleotides outside the gene matches: 8. The CDR3 runs 12 residues. From germline, CDR1 is WNHNN and CDR2 SYGVQD (reference sequence).

The V and J genes are TRBV11-1 and TRBJ2-5; possible D gene TRBD2, 5 bases. This CDR3 contains 13 residues. The V end lost 3 bases, the J end lost 4 bases, and 9 bases lay between the germline ends. The germline CDR1 and CDR2 sequences are SGHAT and FQDESV (reference sequence). CDR3 residues: CASSLPGLETQYF. The CDR3 DNA reads as TGTGCCAGCAGCTTGCCGGGATTAGAGACCCAGTACTTC.

The chain links TRBV6-5 to TRBJ2-7, with a tentative D call TRBD1 (6 bases). CDR1 and CDR2 (germline): MNHEY, SVGAGI. V was cut by 7 bases and J by 4 bases, with 17 bases left in between. This CDR3 has 14 amino acids. CDR3 sequence reads: CASNPGDKRYEQYF. The CDR3 DNA sequence: TGTGCCAGCAACCCCGGGGACAAGAGGTACGAGCAGTACTTC.

The chain has TRBV5-4 and TRBJ2-2, with TRBD2 matching over 9 bases. Trimming cost V 0 bases and J 3 bases; bases outside gene matches: 3. CDR3 length: 16 amino acids. Germline V gene data show CDR1 as SGHNT and CDR2 as YYREEE (reference sequence). The CDR3 region is CASSLVLAGHTGELFF. The CDR3 coding sequence is TGTGCCAGCAGCTTGGTCCTAGCGGGACACACCGGGGAGCTGTTTTTT.

About this clone: The identical CDR3 is also encoded by other nucleotide sequences in the sample. The V and J genes are TRBV18 and TRBJ2-3, with D unclear. The CDR3 sequence is 13 residues long. V shed 2 bases and J shed 0 bases, with 3 bases lying between them. Germline V gene lookup returns CDR1 KGHSH and CDR2 LQKENI. The CDR3 DNA sequence: TGTGCCAGCTCACCATCTAGCACAGATACGCAGTATTTT. Its protein is CASSPSSTDTQYF.